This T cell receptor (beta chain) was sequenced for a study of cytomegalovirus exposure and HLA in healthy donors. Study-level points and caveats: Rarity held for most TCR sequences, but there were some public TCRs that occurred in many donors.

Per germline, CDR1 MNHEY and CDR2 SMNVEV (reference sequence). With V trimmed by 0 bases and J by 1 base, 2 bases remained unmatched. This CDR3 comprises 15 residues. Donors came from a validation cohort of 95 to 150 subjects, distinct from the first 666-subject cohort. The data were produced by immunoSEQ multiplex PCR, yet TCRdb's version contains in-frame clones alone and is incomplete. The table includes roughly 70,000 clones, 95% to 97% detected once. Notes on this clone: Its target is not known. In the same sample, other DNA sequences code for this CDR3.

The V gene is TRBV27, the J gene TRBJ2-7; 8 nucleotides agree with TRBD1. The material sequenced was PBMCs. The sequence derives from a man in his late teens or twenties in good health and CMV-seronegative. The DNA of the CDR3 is TGTGCCAGCAGTTTATCGGGGACAGGATCCTACGAGCAGTACTTC. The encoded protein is CASSLSGTGSYEQYF.